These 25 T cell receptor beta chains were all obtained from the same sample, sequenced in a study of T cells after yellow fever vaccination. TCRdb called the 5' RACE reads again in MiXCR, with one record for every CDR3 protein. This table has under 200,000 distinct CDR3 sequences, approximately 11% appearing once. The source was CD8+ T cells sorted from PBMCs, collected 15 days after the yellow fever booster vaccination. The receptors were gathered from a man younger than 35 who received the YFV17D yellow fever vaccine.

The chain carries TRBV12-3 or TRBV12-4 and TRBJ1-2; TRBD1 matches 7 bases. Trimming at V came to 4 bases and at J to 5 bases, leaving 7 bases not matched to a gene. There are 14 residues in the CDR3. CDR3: CASSWQGGGYGYTF. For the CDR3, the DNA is TGTGCCAGCAGTTGGCAGGGGGGGGGATATGGCTACACCTTC.

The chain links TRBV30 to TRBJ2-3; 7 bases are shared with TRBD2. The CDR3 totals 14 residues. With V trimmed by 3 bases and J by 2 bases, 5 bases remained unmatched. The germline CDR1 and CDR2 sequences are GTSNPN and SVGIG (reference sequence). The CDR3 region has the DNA TGTGCCTGGAGCTTAGCGGGTCCCACAGATACGCAGTATTTT. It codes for CAWSLAGPTDTQYF.

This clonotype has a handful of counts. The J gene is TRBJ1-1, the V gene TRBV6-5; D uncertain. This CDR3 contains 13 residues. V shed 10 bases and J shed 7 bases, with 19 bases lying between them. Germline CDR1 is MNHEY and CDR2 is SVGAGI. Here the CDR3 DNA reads TGTGCCACCGGCCCAAGTCTTTCGGGTGAAGCTTTCTTT. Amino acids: CATGPSLSGEAFF.

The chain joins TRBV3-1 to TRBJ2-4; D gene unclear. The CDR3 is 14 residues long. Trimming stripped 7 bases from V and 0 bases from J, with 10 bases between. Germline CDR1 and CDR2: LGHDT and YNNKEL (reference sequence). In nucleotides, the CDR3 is TGTGCCAGCACGCCCAGCCCAGCCAAAAACATTCAGTACTTC. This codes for CASTPSPAKNIQYF. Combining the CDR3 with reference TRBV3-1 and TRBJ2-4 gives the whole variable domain DTAVSQTPKYLVTQMGNDKSIKCEQNLGHDTMYWYKQDSKKFLKIMFSYNNKELIINETVPNRFSPKSPDKAHLNLHINSLELGDSAVYFCASTPSPAKNIQYFGAGTRLSVL.

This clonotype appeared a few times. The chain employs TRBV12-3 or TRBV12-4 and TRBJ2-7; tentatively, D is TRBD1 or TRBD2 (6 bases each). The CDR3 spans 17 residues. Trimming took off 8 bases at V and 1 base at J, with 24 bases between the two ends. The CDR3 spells CASRSGRSGARSYEQYV. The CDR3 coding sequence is TGTGCCAGCCGATCGGGCAGGTCGGGGGCCCGATCCTACGAGCAGTACGTC.

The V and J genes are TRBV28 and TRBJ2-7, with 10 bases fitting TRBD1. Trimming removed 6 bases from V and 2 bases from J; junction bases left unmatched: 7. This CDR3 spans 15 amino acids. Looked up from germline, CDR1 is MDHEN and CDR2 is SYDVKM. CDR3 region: CASRRTGTGAYEQYF. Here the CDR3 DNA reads TGTGCCAGCAGGCGAACCGGGACAGGGGCCTACGAGCAGTACTTC.

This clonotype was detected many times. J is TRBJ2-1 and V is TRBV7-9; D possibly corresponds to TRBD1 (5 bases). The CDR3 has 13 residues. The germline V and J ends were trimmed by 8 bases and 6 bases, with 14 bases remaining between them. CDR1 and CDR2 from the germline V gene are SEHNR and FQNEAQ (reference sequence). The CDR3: CASFKMGPNEQFF. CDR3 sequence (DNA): TGTGCCAGCTTTAAGATGGGGCCCAATGAGCAGTTCTTC.

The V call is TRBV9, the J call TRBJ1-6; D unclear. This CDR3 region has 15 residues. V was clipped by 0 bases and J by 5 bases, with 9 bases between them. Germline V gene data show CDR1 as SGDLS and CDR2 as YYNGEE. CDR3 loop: CASSVGAANNSPLHF. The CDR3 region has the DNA TGTGCCAGCAGCGTAGGTGCAGCCAATAATTCACCCCTCCACTTT.

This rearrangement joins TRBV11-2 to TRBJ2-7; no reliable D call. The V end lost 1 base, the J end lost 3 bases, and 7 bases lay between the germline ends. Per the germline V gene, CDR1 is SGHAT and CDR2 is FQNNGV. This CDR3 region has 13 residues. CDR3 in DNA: TGTGCCAGCAGCTTAGTATCCTACTACGAGCAGTACGTC. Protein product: CASSLVSYYEQYV.

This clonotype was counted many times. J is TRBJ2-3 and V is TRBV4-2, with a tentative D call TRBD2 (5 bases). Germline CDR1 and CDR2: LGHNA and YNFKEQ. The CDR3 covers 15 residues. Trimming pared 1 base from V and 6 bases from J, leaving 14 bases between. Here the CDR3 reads CASSQGSGLFDTQYF. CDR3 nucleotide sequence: TGTGCCAGCAGCCAAGGGAGCGGTTTGTTCGATACGCAGTATTTT.

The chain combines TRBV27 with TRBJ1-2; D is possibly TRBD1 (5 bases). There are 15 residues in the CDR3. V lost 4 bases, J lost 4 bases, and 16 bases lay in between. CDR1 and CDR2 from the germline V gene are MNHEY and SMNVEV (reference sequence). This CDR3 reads CASSSTGTALYGYTF. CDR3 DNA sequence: TGTGCCAGCAGTTCCACCGGGACGGCACTCTATGGCTACACCTTC.

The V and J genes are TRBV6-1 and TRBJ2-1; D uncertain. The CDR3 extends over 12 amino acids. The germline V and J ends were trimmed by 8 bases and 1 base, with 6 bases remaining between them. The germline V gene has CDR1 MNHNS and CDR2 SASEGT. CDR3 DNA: TGTGCCAGCGGAAGTTCCTACAATGAGCAGTTCTTC. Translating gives CASGSSYNEQFF.

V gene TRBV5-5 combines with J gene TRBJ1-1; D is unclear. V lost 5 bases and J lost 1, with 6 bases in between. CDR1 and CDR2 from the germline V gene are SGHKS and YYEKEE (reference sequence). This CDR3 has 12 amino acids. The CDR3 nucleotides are TGTGCCAGCAGTTCCCAGAACACTGAAGCTTTCTTT. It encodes CASSSQNTEAFF.

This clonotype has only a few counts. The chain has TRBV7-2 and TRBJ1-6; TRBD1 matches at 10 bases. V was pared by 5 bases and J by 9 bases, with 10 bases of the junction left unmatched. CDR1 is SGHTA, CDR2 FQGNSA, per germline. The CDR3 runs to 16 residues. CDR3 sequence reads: CASSDRDRGLFSPLHF. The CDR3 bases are TGTGCCAGCAGCGACCGGGACAGGGGTTTGTTTTCACCCCTCCACTTT. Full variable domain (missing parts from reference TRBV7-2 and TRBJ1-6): GAGVSQSPSNKVTEKGKDVELRCDPISGHTALYWYRQSLGQGLEFLIYFQGNSAPDKSGLPSDRFSAERTGGSVSTLTIQRTQQEDSAVYLCASSDRDRGLFSPLHFGNGTRLTVT.

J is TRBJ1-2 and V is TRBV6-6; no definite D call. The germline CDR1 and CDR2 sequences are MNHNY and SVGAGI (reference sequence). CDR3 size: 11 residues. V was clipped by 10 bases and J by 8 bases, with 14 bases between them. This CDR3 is CATLTLEGYTF. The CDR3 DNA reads TGTGCCACCCTTACCCTGGAGGGCTACACCTTC.

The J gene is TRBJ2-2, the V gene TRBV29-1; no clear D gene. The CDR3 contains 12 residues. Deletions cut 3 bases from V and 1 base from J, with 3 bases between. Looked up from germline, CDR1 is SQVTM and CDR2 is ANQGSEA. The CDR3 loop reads CSVEVNTGELFF. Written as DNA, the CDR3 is TGCAGCGTTGAGGTGAACACCGGGGAGCTGTTTTTT.

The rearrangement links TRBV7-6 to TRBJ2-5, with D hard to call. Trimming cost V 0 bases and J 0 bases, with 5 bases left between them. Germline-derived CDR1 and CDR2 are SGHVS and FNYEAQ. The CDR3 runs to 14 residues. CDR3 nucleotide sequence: TGTGCCAGCAGCTTAGCCCCGAACCAAGAGACCCAGTACTTC. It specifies CASSLAPNQETQYF. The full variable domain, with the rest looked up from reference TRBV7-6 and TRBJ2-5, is GAGVSQSPRYKVTKRGQDVALRCDPISGHVSLYWYRQALGQGPEFLTYFNYEAQQDKSGLPNDRFSAERPEGSISTLTIQRTEQRDSAMYRCASSLAPNQETQYFGPGTRLLVL.

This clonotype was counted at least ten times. The CDR3 DNA reads as TGCGCCAGCAGCCAAGATAGCCCAAATCCTAGCACAGATACGCAGTATTTT. Its protein product is CASSQDSPNPSTDTQYF. The chain is built from TRBV4-3 and TRBJ2-3; D remains ambiguous. V was pared by 0 bases and J by 0 bases, with 13 bases between. The CDR3 totals 17 residues. CDR1 and CDR2 (germline): LGHNA, YSLEER.

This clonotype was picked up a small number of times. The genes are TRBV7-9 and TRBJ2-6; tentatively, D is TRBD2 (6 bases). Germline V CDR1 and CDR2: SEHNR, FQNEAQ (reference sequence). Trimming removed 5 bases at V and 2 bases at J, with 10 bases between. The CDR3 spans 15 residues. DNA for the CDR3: TGTGCCAGCAGCCCCACGGGGGCTGGGGCCAACGTCCTGACTTTC. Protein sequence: CASSPTGAGANVLTF.

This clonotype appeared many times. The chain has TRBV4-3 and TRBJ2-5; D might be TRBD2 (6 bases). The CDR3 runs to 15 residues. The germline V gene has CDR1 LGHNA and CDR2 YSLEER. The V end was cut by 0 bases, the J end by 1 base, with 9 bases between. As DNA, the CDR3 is TGCGCCAGCAGCCAAGACGGGGAGGTCCAAGAGACCCAGTACTTC. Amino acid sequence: CASSQDGEVQETQYF.

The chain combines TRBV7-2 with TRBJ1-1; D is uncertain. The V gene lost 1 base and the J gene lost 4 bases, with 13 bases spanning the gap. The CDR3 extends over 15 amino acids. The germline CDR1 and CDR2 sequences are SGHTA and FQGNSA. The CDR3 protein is CASSLGLVIGTEAFF. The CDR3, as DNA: TGTGCCAGCAGCTTAGGGTTAGTAATAGGCACTGAAGCTTTCTTT.

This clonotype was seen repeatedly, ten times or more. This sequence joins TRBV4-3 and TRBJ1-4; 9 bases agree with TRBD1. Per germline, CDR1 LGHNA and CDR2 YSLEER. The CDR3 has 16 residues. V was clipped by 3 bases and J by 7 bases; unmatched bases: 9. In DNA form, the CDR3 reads TGCGCCAGCAGCCATCTTCGGACAGGGGCTGGTGAAAAACTGTTTTTT. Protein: CASSHLRTGAGEKLFF.

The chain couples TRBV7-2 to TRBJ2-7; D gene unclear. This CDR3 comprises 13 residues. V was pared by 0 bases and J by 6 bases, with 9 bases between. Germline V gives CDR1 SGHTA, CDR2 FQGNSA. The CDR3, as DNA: TGTGCCAGCAGCTTAGCCGCCAGGCCCGAGCAGTACTTC. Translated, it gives CASSLAARPEQYF.

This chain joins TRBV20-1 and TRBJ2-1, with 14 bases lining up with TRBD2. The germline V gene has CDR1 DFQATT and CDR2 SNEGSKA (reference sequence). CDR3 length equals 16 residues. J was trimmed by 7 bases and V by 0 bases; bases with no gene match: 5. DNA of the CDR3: TGCAGTGCTAGAGACCCGACTAGCGGGGGGGGTAATGAGCAGTTCTTC. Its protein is CSARDPTSGGGNEQFF.

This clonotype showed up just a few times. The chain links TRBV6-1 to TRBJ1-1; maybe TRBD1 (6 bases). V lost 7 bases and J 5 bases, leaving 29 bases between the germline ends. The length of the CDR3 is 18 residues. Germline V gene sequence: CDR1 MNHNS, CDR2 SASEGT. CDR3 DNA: TGTGCCAGCATCTTGATGGGGTATGACAGGCCCCTGGAAACTGAAGCTTTCTTT. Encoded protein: CASILMGYDRPLETEAFF.